This TCR beta chain derives from a study of blood T cells in healthy people across ages. General observations from the study: One million T cells yielded diversity estimates that were considered underestimates.

The germline gives CDR1 MNHEY, CDR2 SVGEGT. The CDR3 sequence is 15 residues long. Every participating donor contributed roughly 11 milliliters of peripheral blood through a draw. As regards this clonotype: The antigen is unknown. The germline gene is not matched at one end of the junction; a read error may be the cause.

Next came a second PCR, run for roughly 6 to 11 cycles, which used a sample-barcoded 5' primer along with a J-beta primer mix. Sequencing recovered at least 3 million CDR3-containing paired-end reads from each sample. MiXCR, run by TCRdb on the 5' RACE reads, gives a single entry per CDR3 protein. The sample has some 920,000 distinct CDR3 sequences, around 54% seen once. V gene TRBV6-2 or TRBV6-3 combines with J gene TRBJ2-1; D unclear. The receptor comes from a woman in her sixties in good health. The material sequenced was blood. CDR3 DNA: TGTGCCGGCAGTTATGGTGGAGTCGCTAACAATGAGCAGTTCTTC. Translated: CAGSYGGVANNEQFF.